This entry concerns a single T cell receptor beta chain. A few counts support this clonotype. Its target antigen remains unknown. No per-base quality is available; no much larger clone lies one base away. Donors were under 40 systemically healthy Caucasian individuals from Russia aged roughly 6 to 95 years. Around 10 milliliters of peripheral blood were collected from each donor into EDTA-treated Vacutainer tubes. Ficoll-Paque density-gradient centrifugation was used to isolate PBMCs, with at least 6 million per sample. Total RNA was extracted from PBMCs with Trizol reagent, with at least 6 micrograms obtained per sample. The percentages of naive CD45RAhigh/CD27high T cells were determined by flow cytometry on a PBMC aliquot from every donor. The sample belongs to a study of blood T cells in healthy people across ages (dated by TCRdb to the mid-2010s). Regarding the study in general: In model experiments, template switching captured about one uniquely barcoded TCR beta cDNA molecule for every two T cells. Age-related changes in TCR beta repertoire diversity were measured in the study by deep sequencing normalized with unique cDNA molecular identifiers. Donors were grouped into four age groups: young (average approximately 15 years), middle-aged (roughly 40), aged (around 66) and long-lived (approximately 78). To avoid experimental bias, donors of different ages were randomly spread across the sequencing lanes. For two donors (one aged 18 to 29 and one aged 80 or older), the study analyzed two additional independent replicas of 1 million unique cDNA reads from the same blood draw.

Overall results and qualifications from the work: Compared with the aged group, the long-lived group had more naive CD4+ T cells, fewer expanded clones and increased TCR diversity, a pattern suggesting age selection. Observed TCR beta diversity correlated strongly with the percentage of naive T cells measured by flow cytometry. Estimates of total diversity based on one million sequenced T cells were considered lower bounds and underestimates. Since profiling was done on bulk unsorted PBMCs, naive and antigen-experienced compartments could not be conclusively compared. Because the CMV infection status of the donors was unknown, age-related changes in expanded clonotypes may potentially have been confounded. As age increased, observed TCR beta diversity per million T cells dropped in a roughly linear way, and a significant reduction was already evident by age about 40.

To prepare the library, 5' RACE was applied. Sequencing used an Illumina HiSeq 2500. A second roughly 7 to 12 cycle PCR used a sample-barcoded 5' primer and a J-beta primer mix. A template-switch 5' adaptor carrying 12 random nucleotides introduced a unique molecular identifier onto each TCR beta cDNA molecule. At least 2.5 million CDR3-containing paired-end reads were obtained from each sample. The Mint cDNA synthesis kit, primed by a TRBC-specific oligonucleotide, was used to synthesize first-strand cDNA from all RNA. After uracil-DNA glycosylase treatment, a first 18-cycle PCR used universal primers M1SS and BC2_uni_R on all cDNA. The original methods were these. For normalization, 1 million high-quality reads were randomly selected from each sample, with every read carrying a distinct molecular identifier. Reads sharing molecular identifiers were discarded rather than binned into consensus sequences. MiTCR, with a Q25 quality threshold and the strictest error-elimination algorithm, was used for CDR3 identification, clonotype clustering and error correction. Lower-bound total TCR beta diversity was estimated with a nonparametric unseen species model using Euler transformation. TCRdb passed the public sequencing reads through fastp at Q25 and MiXCR, retaining productive beta sequences. Each entry merges the rows of one CDR3 protein and shows their most common DNA and genes. The V and J calls were not made by the authors but by TCRdb's processing. In all, the sample holds 700,000 to 950,000 distinct CDR3 sequences, and roughly 60% of those were seen once. Clones ranked in the top ten supply 20% to 25% of the sample.

The receptor comes from a young man in good health. Sequenced material: blood.

The base sequence is TGCAGTGCTAGGTTGGAAGGATATGGCTACACCTTC. Translated, it reads CSARLEGYGYTF. Here the chain combines TRBV20-1 and TRBJ1-2; the D gene is unclear. For CDR1 and CDR2, the germline V gene (reference sequence) lists DFQATT and SNEGSKA. The V and J ends are trimmed by 3 bases and 5 bases, leaving 10 bases between them. The CDR3 goes from the cysteine to the phenylalanine over 12 residues. Only the CDR3 DNA stays, 36 bases, in frame from base 1.